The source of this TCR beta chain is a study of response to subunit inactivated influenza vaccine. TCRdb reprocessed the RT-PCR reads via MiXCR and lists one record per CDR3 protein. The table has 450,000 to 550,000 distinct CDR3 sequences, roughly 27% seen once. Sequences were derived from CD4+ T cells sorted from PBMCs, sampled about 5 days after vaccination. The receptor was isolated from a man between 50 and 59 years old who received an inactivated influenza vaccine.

The CDR3 DNA sequence: TGCAGTGCTCCCAACCTAGCGGGGGCCTCCTACGAGCAGTACTTC. This encodes CSAPNLAGASYEQYF. The V and J genes are TRBV20-1 and TRBJ2-7, with 10 nucleotides matching TRBD2. The V gene's germline CDR1 is DFQATT and CDR2 SNEGSKA (reference sequence). The V and J ends lost 5 bases and 0 bases, in that order; junction bases with no gene match: 7. The CDR3 has 15 amino acids.